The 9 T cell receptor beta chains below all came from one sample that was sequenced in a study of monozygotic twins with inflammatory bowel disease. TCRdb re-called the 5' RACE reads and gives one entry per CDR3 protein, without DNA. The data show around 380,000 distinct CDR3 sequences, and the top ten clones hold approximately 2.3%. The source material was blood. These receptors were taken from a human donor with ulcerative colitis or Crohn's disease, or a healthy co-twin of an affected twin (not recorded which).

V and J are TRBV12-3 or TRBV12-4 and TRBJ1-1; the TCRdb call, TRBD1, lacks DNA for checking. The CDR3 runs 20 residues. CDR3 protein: CASRPDKGFLDGNLNTEAFF.

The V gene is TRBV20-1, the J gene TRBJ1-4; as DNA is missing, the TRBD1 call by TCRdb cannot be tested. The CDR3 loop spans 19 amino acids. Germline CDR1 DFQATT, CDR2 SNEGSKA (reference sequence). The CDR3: CSALQFSLRGRRPNEKLFF.

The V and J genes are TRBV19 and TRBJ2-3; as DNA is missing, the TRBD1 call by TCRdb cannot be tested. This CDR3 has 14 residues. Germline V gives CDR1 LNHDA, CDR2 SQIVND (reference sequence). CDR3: CASSLFSGPGTQYF.

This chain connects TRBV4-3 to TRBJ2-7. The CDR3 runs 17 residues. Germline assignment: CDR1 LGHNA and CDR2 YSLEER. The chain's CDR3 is CASSQEERGQEPYEQYF.

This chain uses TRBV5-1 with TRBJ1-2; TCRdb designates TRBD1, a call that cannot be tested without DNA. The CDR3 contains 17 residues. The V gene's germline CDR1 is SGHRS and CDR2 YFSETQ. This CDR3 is CASSPSSRGGGNYGYTF. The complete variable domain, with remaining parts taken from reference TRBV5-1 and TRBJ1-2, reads KAGVTQTPRYLIKTRGQQVTLSCSPISGHRSVSWYQQTPGQGLQFLFEYFSETQRNKGNFPGRFSGRQFSNSRSEMNVSTLELGDSALYLCASSPSSRGGGNYGYTFGSGTRLTVV.

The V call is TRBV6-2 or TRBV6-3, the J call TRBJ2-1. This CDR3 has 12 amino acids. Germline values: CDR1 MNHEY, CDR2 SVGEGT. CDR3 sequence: CASSRMYNEQFF.

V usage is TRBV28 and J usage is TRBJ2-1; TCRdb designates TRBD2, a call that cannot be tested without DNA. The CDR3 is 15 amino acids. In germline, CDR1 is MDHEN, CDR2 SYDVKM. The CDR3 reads CASKVPAGYGNKQFF.

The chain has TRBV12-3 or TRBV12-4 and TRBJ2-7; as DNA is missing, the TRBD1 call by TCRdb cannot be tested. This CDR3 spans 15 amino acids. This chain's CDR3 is CASSFSGPGTYEQYF.

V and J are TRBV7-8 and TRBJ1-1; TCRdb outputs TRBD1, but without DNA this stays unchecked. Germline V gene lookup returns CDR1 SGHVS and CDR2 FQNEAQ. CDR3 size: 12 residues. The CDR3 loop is CASSAQGVEAFF.